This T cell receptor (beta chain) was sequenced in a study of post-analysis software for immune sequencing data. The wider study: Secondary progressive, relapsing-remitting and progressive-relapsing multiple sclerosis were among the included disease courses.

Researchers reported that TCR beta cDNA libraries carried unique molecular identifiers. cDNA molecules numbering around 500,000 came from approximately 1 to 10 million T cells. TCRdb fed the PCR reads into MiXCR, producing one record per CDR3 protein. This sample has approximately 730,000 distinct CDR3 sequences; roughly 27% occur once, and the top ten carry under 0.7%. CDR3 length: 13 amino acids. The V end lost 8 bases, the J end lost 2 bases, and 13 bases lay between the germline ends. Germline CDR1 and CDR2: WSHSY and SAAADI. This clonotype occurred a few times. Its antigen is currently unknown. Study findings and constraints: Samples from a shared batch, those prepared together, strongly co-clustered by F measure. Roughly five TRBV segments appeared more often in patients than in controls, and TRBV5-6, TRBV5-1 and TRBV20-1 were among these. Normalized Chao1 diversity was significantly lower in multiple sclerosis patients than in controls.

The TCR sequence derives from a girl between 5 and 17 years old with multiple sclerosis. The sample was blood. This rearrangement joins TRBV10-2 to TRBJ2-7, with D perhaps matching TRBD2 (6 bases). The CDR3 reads CASFSGGTYEQYF. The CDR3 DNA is TGCGCCAGCTTTAGCGGCGGTACCTACGAGCAGTACTTC.